The subject of this entry is one TCR beta chain. Its antigen remains unknown. Production of TCR cDNA was by 5'RACE template switching, which also added a universal primer site and UMIs. TCRdb re-called the 5' RACE reads through MiXCR, storing one row per CDR3 protein. The repertoire holds more than 300,000 distinct CDR3 sequences, with around 7.3% as singletons. Trimming cost V 3 bases and J 2 bases, with 11 bases left between them. CDR1 is MGHRA and CDR2 is YSYEKL in the germline V gene. The CDR3 has 15 residues. This entry comes from a study of T cells after yellow fever vaccination. Overall study: SMART-Seq v4 Ultra Low Input prepared the low-cell-number fractions.

Study-level points and caveats: The secondary T-cell response peaked on day 5, not day 15, but was weaker. Relatively few clonotypes were ones that appeared in both CD4 and CD8 compartments.

This chain uses TRBV4-1 with TRBJ2-4, with D possibly matching TRBD1 (5 bases). The sequencing used PBMCs, collected roughly 47 days after the first yellow fever vaccination. The receptor's source is a man aged 18-30 years who received the YFV17D yellow fever vaccine. CDR3 sequence: CASSQLGVSKNIQYF. CDR3 DNA sequence: TGCGCCAGCAGCCAGCTAGGGGTATCCAAAAACATTCAGTACTTC.